The entry that follows covers one T cell receptor (beta chain) sequence. Its antigen is as yet unknown. The data originate from a study of blood T cells in healthy people across ages. Study-wide results and limits: Naive T cell percentage showed a strong correlation with the diversity of TCR beta. Estimates drawn from one million T cells were deemed to understate diversity.

The CDR3 contains 11 residues. The germline V gene encodes CDR1 GTSNPN and CDR2 SVGIG (reference sequence). Trimming stripped 5 bases from V and 6 bases from J, with 11 bases between. PCR was performed a second time for roughly 7 to 11 cycles using a sample-barcoded 5' primer and a J-beta primer mix. TCRdb redid the calling of the 5' RACE reads with MiXCR, one entry per CDR3 protein. The repertoire holds some 1 million distinct CDR3 sequences, with around 43% as singletons. The donors, all healthy, were Caucasians living in Russia, aged about 6 to 95. This TCR came from an older woman in good health. Material for sequencing was blood. V and J are TRBV30 and TRBJ2-7, with D possibly being TRBD2 (6 bases). CDR3 loop: CAWGTSGEQYF. CDR3 sequence (DNA): TGTGCCTGGGGGACTTCGGGCGAGCAGTACTTC.